These T cell receptor beta chains were read from a single sample in a study of shared clonotypes between healthy human individuals. Using immunoSEQ multiplex PCR, the repertoire was profiled, and TCRdb retains in-frame clones only, with some absent. The table includes roughly 2.5 million clones, around nine tenths detected once. Sequencing was done on a sample of naive CD4+ T cells sorted from blood. All receptors come from a man between 18 and 35 years old in good health. Each CDR3 is given with its conserved first and last residue.

j_call: TRBJ1-4; v_call: TRBV11-2; cdr3_aa: CASSLDGTENEKLFF
j_call: TRBJ2-3; v_call: TRBV29-1; cdr3_aa: CSVEGTTDTQYF
j_call: TRBJ2-5; v_call: TRBV7-2; cdr3_aa: CASSSHIGGTGLQETQYF
j_call: TRBJ2-1; v_call: TRBV5-5; cdr3_aa: CASSLVLAVRNEQFF
j_call: TRBJ1-2; v_call: TRBV5-4; cdr3_aa: CASSSAPNYGYTF
j_call: TRBJ2-7; v_call: TRBV4-1; cdr3_aa: CASSQAPTSGYYEQYF
j_call: TRBJ1-3; v_call: TRBV5-1; cdr3_aa: CASSAQGAGNTIYF
j_call: TRBJ2-7; v_call: TRBV7-2; cdr3_aa: CASSLFPISGTTSYEQYF
j_call: TRBJ2-7; v_call: TRBV29-1; cdr3_aa: CSVEVTDAYEQYF
j_call: TRBJ2-1; v_call: TRBV6-1; cdr3_aa: CASSTGTLYNEQFF
j_call: TRBJ1-5; v_call: TRBV10-3; cdr3_aa: CAISESRGTQPQHF
j_call: TRBJ2-7; v_call: TRBV5-1; cdr3_aa: CASSQLASFNEQYF
j_call: TRBJ1-2; v_call: TRBV5-4; cdr3_aa: CASSAAGGGVGYGYTF
j_call: TRBJ2-3; v_call: TRBV14; cdr3_aa: CASSHPGLAGTDTQYF
j_call: TRBJ1-3; v_call: TRBV7-9; cdr3_aa: CASSLEGSGNTIYF
j_call: TRBJ2-3; v_call: TRBV6-1; cdr3_aa: CASSDRSLQYF
j_call: TRBJ2-7; v_call: TRBV21-1; cdr3_aa: CASSKASAGGPYEQYF
j_call: TRBJ1-5; v_call: TRBV29-1; cdr3_aa: CSVATGSRGNQPQHF
j_call: TRBJ2-3; v_call: TRBV5-4; cdr3_aa: CASSRTDGDTQYF
j_call: TRBJ2-3; v_call: TRBV10-2; cdr3_aa: CASSELPSTDTQYF
j_call: TRBJ2-1; v_call: TRBV18; cdr3_aa: CASSPYVVARSGEQFF
j_call: TRBJ1-3; v_call: TRBV7-9; cdr3_aa: CASSSGQFSGNTIYF
j_call: TRBJ2-5; v_call: TRBV7-9; cdr3_aa: CASSFEGGQETQYF
j_call: TRBJ2-7; v_call: TRBV18; cdr3_aa: CASSPSLGGPSSYEQYF
j_call: TRBJ1-6; v_call: TRBV7-9; cdr3_aa: CASSSPTGYPNSPLHF
j_call: TRBJ1-4; v_call: TRBV29-1; cdr3_aa: CSVAGAGEKLFF
j_call: TRBJ2-7; v_call: TRBV5-8; cdr3_aa: CASSPEGTVRYEQYF
j_call: TRBJ2-7; v_call: TRBV27; cdr3_aa: CASSRGPTSSYEQYF
j_call: TRBJ1-5; v_call: TRBV7-9; cdr3_aa: CASSLMGQHNQPQHF
j_call: TRBJ1-4; v_call: TRBV5-1; cdr3_aa: CASSLGQGDEKLFF
j_call: TRBJ2-5; v_call: TRBV30; cdr3_aa: CAWSSYVIGTQYF
j_call: TRBJ2-7; v_call: TRBV6-5; cdr3_aa: CASSSGQGAYEQYF
j_call: TRBJ2-6; v_call: TRBV19; cdr3_aa: CASRPTASGANVLTF
j_call: TRBJ1-5; v_call: TRBV19; cdr3_aa: CASSQGQGGNQPQHF
j_call: TRBJ2-7; v_call: TRBV5-3; cdr3_aa: CARSDRDQGEQYF
j_call: TRBJ2-3; v_call: TRBV5-1; cdr3_aa: CASSSTKREGTDTQYF
j_call: TRBJ2-1; v_call: TRBV5-1; cdr3_aa: CASSSPGQTYNEQFF
j_call: TRBJ2-5; v_call: TRBV28; cdr3_aa: CASSWLAGGQETQYF
j_call: TRBJ2-7; v_call: TRBV7-3; cdr3_aa: CASSITGASSTKQYF
j_call: TRBJ2-3; v_call: TRBV9; cdr3_aa: CASSVQWSTDTQYF
j_call: TRBJ2-1; v_call: TRBV6-6; cdr3_aa: CASSYPPDNEQFF
j_call: TRBJ2-7; v_call: TRBV9; cdr3_aa: CASSQTGVGEQYF
j_call: TRBJ1-1; v_call: TRBV7-2; cdr3_aa: CASSPRAGTEAFF
j_call: TRBJ2-2; v_call: TRBV9; cdr3_aa: CASSAGLAGGRFDTGELFF
j_call: TRBJ1-1; v_call: TRBV30; cdr3_aa: CAWSRQGLRAFF
j_call: TRBJ2-5; v_call: TRBV6-6; cdr3_aa: CASSSQLKETQYF
j_call: TRBJ1-3; v_call: TRBV2; cdr3_aa: CASSDFNRGSGNTIYF
j_call: TRBJ1-2; v_call: TRBV30; cdr3_aa: CAHRRATPIDYGYTF
j_call: TRBJ2-5; v_call: TRBV4-3; cdr3_aa: CASSQDFLAGEGRETQYF
j_call: TRBJ2-1; v_call: TRBV9; cdr3_aa: CASSVEPSSYNEQFF
j_call: TRBJ1-2; v_call: TRBV5-1; cdr3_aa: CASSLGAGGREGYTF
j_call: TRBJ1-5; v_call: TRBV7-9; cdr3_aa: CASTQTGNEVDQPQHF
j_call: TRBJ1-1; v_call: TRBV6-1; cdr3_aa: CASSETGRTEAFF
j_call: TRBJ2-2; v_call: TRBV7-9; cdr3_aa: CASSSGDTNTGELFF
j_call: TRBJ2-5; v_call: TRBV29-1; cdr3_aa: CSVVLGMMRSETQYF